These 19 T cell receptor beta chains share one sample of origin, sequenced in a study of blood T cell repertoires in COVID-19. Sequencing was performed with immunoSEQ multiplex PCR; in TCRdb, only in-frame clones are kept and a portion is missing. The table has around 120,000 clones, around 90% seen once; the top ten hold over 3.5%. The sequenced material came from peripheral blood. All receptors derive from a man aged 50-60 years with active COVID-19.

V gene TRBV25-1 combines with J gene TRBJ1-1, with a possible D match to TRBD1 (6 bases). Trimming stripped 6 bases from V and 3 bases from J, with 11 bases between. Germline V lookup: CDR1 MGHDK, CDR2 SYGVNS. The length of the CDR3 is 13 residues. The chain's CDR3 is CASREGGYTEAFF. For the CDR3, the DNA is TGTGCCAGCAGAGAGGGGGGGTACACTGAAGCTTTCTTT.

This rearrangement joins TRBV19 to TRBJ2-7; D gene uncertain. Trimming removed 10 bases at V and 3 bases at J, with 10 bases between. This CDR3 spans 11 amino acids. The germline gives CDR1 LNHDA, CDR2 SQIVND (reference sequence). Here the CDR3 DNA reads TGTGCCACTCAGACGGGCTACGAGCAGTACTTC. It is translated as CATQTGYEQYF.

The rearrangement uses TRBV19 and TRBJ1-6; TRBD1 might be the D (6 bases). Trimming removed 4 bases at V and 7 bases at J, with 14 bases between. CDR1 and CDR2 (germline): LNHDA, SQIVND (reference sequence). This CDR3 is 15 amino acids long. The CDR3 is CASSKIQGWNSPLHF. CDR3 coding DNA: TGTGCCAGTAGTAAGATACAGGGCTGGAATTCACCCCTCCACTTT.

The rearrangement uses TRBV7-2 and TRBJ2-3, with 8 positions matching TRBD2. V was pared by 6 bases and J by 0 bases, with 8 bases of the junction left unmatched. In germline, CDR1 is SGHTA, CDR2 FQGNSA. The CDR3 has 16 amino acids. The chain's CDR3 is CASRRGSGASTDTQYF. The DNA of the CDR3 is TGTGCCAGCAGACGGGGTAGCGGGGCAAGCACAGATACGCAGTATTTT.

The CDR3 DNA reads TGTGCCAGCTCACCACAGGATACTTCGGGATCCAGGGGCTACACCTTC. This codes for CASSPQDTSGSRGYTF. The V call is TRBV18, the J call TRBJ1-2; D call uncertain. The CDR3 consists of 16 residues. Trimming pared 1 base from V and 8 bases from J, leaving 20 bases between. The germline gives CDR1 KGHSH, CDR2 LQKENI.

The chain joins TRBV10-1 to TRBJ1-1; 9 bases line up with TRBD1. Germline V gives CDR1 WNHNN, CDR2 SYGVQD (reference sequence). The CDR3 covers 14 residues. The trim removed 6 bases at V and 1 base at J, leaving 3 bases unmatched. The chain's CDR3 is CASSPGQGNTEAFF. The CDR3 region has the DNA TGCGCCAGCAGCCCGGGACAGGGGAACACTGAAGCTTTCTTT.

The V and J genes are TRBV6-5 and TRBJ1-6; D remains ambiguous. V lost 2 bases, J lost 6 bases, and 8 bases lay in between. Germline assignment: CDR1 MNHEY and CDR2 SVGAGI. The CDR3 contains 14 residues. The CDR3 is CASSYPEPNSPLHF. The CDR3 bases are TGTGCCAGCAGTTACCCGGAGCCTAATTCACCCCTCCACTTT.

CDR3 bases: TGTGCCAGCCTAAACAGGGGTTTGAACACTGAAGCTTTCTTT. Translating it yields CASLNRGLNTEAFF. The J gene is TRBJ1-1, the V gene TRBV11-3; TRBD1 aligns across 7 bases. Germline lookup yields CDR1 SGHNT and CDR2 YENEEA. This CDR3 comprises 14 residues. V lost 8 bases, J lost 0 bases, and 6 bases stayed unmatched. Based on the CDR3 plus reference TRBV11-3 and TRBJ1-1, the full variable domain is EAGVVQSPRYKIIEKKQPVAFWCNPISGHNTLYWYLQNLGQGPELLIRYENEEAVDDSQLPKDRFSAERLKGVDSTLKIQPAELGDSAVYLCASLNRGLNTEAFFGQGTRLTVV.

The chain uses TRBV6-5 and TRBJ1-1, with 8 bases identical to TRBD1. Germline V gives CDR1 MNHEY, CDR2 SVGAGI. The CDR3 consists of 13 residues. Trimming took 7 bases from V and 5 from J; bases not matched to a gene: 6. The CDR3 reads CASTTGGRTEAFF. CDR3 nucleotide sequence: TGTGCCAGCACCACAGGGGGAAGGACTGAAGCTTTCTTT.

In this sample, this clone turned up once. The chain carries TRBV5-8 and TRBJ2-6; the match to TRBD2 covers 8 bases. The CDR3 has 17 amino acids. CDR1 and CDR2 (germline): SGHTS, YDEGEE. The J segment lost 4 bases and the V segment lost 1 base, leaving 7 bases of the junction unmatched. This CDR3 reads CASSLPGGLLGANVLTF. DNA for the CDR3: TGTGCCAGCAGCTTGCCGGGGGGGCTTCTCGGGGCCAACGTCCTGACTTTC.

The rearrangement joins TRBV6-6 to TRBJ1-3; D is uncertain. Germline CDR1 is MNHNY and CDR2 is SVGAGI (reference sequence). The CDR3 sequence is 16 residues long. Trimming shortened V by 0 bases and J by 3 bases, and 12 bases separated the two germline ends. CDR3 DNA sequence: TGTGCCAGCAGTTACTCGATGGGCACTCGTGGAAACACCATATATTTT. It translates to CASSYSMGTRGNTIYF.

This chain connects TRBV2 to TRBJ1-6; tentative D call: TRBD1 (5 bases). The CDR3 totals 15 residues. CDR1 is SNHLY, CDR2 FYNNEI, per germline. The V gene lost 2 bases and the J gene lost 7 bases, with 12 bases spanning the gap. The CDR3, as DNA: TGTGCCAGCAGTGAAACTACAGGACGGAATTCACCCCTCCACTTT. Translation gives CASSETTGRNSPLHF.

The J gene is TRBJ1-1, the V gene TRBV5-1; 7 bases agree with TRBD1. V shed 3 bases, J shed 7 bases, and the junction held 6 bases outside the gene matches. The CDR3 has 13 residues. Germline V gene lookup returns CDR1 SGHRS and CDR2 YFSETQ. The CDR3 sequence: CASSWTGGFEAFF. As DNA, the CDR3 is TGCGCCAGCAGCTGGACAGGCGGTTTTGAAGCTTTCTTT.

The rearrangement uses TRBV19 and TRBJ2-6; TRBD1 agrees at 7 bases. The V and J ends lost 5 bases and 0 bases, in that order; junction bases with no gene match: 13. The germline CDR1 and CDR2 sequences are LNHDA and SQIVND (reference sequence). This CDR3 region has 19 residues. CDR3 loop: CASSPPAGTVYSGANVLTF. The CDR3 DNA reads TGTGCCAGTAGTCCTCCGGCCGGGACAGTGTACTCTGGGGCCAACGTCCTGACTTTC.

V usage is TRBV20-1 and J usage is TRBJ2-7; 7 bases agree with TRBD2. The CDR3 has 11 residues. V lost 6 bases to trimming and J lost 4 bases; unmatched junction nucleotides: 3. The germline V gene has CDR1 DFQATT and CDR2 SNEGSKA (reference sequence). The CDR3 protein is CSATREYEQYV. CDR3 DNA sequence: TGCAGTGCAACGCGGGAGTACGAGCAGTACGTC.

V usage is TRBV6-1 and J usage is TRBJ1-5; maybe TRBD1 (6 bases). There are 17 residues in the CDR3. Trimming took off 4 bases at V and 2 bases at J, with 18 bases between the two ends. Germline CDR1 MNHNS, CDR2 SASEGT. CDR3 loop: CASSGGGRGSGNQPQHF. Written as DNA, the CDR3 is TGTGCCAGCAGTGGGGGCGGCAGGGGAAGTGGCAATCAGCCCCAGCATTTT.

The rearrangement joins TRBV2 to TRBJ2-7; a weak D match, TRBD1 (6 bases). The CDR3 sequence is 13 residues long. Germline assignment: CDR1 SNHLY and CDR2 FYNNEI. V gave up 5 bases and J gave up 2 bases, with 10 bases separating them. The CDR3 DNA follows: TGTGCCAGCAGTAGGACAGTAACCTACGAGCAGTACTTC. Residues: CASSRTVTYEQYF.

The chain couples TRBV7-9 to TRBJ2-1, with 8 bases matching TRBD2. The CDR3 consists of 18 residues. With 3 bases clipped from V and 8 bases from J, the junction kept 18 bases outside the gene matches. CDR1 is SEHNR and CDR2 is FQNEAQ in the germline V gene (reference sequence). The chain's CDR3 is CASSLAPSGGYLGDEQFF. DNA of the CDR3: TGTGCCAGCAGCTTGGCCCCCAGCGGGGGCTACTTAGGTGATGAGCAGTTCTTC.

This chain links TRBV6-6 with TRBJ2-5; D call uncertain. CDR3 size: 11 residues. The V gene's germline CDR1 is MNHNY and CDR2 SVGAGI (reference sequence). Trimming removed 6 bases at V and 5 bases at J, with 7 bases between. The CDR3 spells CASSLEETQYF. For the CDR3, the DNA is TGTGCCAGCAGCCTGGAGGAGACCCAGTACTTC.